The 2 T cell receptor beta chains below were found in one sample sequenced in a study of T cell repertoires in cytomegalovirus infection. TCRdb re-called the reads through MiXCR, storing one row per CDR3 protein. The table has approximately 630,000 distinct CDR3 sequences, 20% to 25% seen once. Sequenced: CD8+ T cells from PBMCs. These receptors were obtained from a human donor in good health (CMV status not recorded). Some clones in this sample may be carry-over from other donors' samples.

This clonotype was seen a few times. This rearrangement joins TRBV6-2 or TRBV6-3 to TRBJ2-1; unclear D gene. Trimming took 2 bases from V and 0 from J, leaving 11 bases between them. Germline V gene data show CDR1 as MNHEY and CDR2 as SVGEGT. The CDR3 runs 16 residues. CDR3 sequence (DNA): TGTGCCAGCAGTTACAGGACGGCCAGCTCCTACAATGAGCAGTTCTTC. Its translation: CASSYRTASSYNEQFF.

This clonotype appeared a few times. The chain uses TRBV28 and TRBJ1-3; a weak D match, TRBD1 (5 bases). CDR1 is MDHEN, CDR2 SYDVKM, per germline. Between the trimmed V and J ends, which lost 5 bases and 4 bases, there was a span of 18 bases. The CDR3 covers 16 residues. This chain's CDR3 is CASSPFLRARGNTIYF. The CDR3 DNA sequence: TGTGCCAGCAGTCCCTTCCTCAGGGCGCGGGGAAACACCATATATTTT.